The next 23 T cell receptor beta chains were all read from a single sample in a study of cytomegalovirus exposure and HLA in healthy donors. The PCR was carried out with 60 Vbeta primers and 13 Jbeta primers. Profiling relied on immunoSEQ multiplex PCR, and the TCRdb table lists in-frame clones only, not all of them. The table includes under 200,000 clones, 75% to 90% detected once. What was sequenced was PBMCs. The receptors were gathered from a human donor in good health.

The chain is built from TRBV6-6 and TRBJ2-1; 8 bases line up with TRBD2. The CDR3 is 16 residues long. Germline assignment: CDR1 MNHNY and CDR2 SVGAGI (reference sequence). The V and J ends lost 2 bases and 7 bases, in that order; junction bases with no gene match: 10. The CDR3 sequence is CASSYRSSGGRNEQFF. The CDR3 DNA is TGTGCCAGCAGTTACAGGTCGTCGGGGGGGCGAAATGAGCAGTTCTTC.

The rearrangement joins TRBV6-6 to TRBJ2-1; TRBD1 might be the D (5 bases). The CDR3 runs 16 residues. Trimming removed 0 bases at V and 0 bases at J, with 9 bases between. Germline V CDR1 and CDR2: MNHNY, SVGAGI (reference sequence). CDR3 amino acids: CASSYSTDSSYNEQFF. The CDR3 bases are TGTGCCAGCAGTTACTCGACAGACAGCTCCTACAATGAGCAGTTCTTC.

CDR3 loop: CASRLRDRGFGTEAFF. The CDR3, as DNA: TGCGCCAGCAGACTCCGGGACAGGGGTTTTGGCACTGAAGCTTTCTTT. This chain links TRBV4-1 with TRBJ1-1; 10 nucleotides match TRBD1. CDR1 is MGHRA, CDR2 YSYEKL, per germline. The CDR3 spans 16 residues. V lost 6 bases, J lost 4 bases, and 11 bases stayed unmatched.

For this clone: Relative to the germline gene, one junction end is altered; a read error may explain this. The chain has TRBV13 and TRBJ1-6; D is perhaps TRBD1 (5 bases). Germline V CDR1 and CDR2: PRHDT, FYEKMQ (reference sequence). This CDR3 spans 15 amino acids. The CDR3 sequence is CASREGPIDKSPPHF. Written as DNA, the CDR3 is TGTGCCAGCAGGGAGGGACCAATTGACAAATCACCCCCCCACTTT.

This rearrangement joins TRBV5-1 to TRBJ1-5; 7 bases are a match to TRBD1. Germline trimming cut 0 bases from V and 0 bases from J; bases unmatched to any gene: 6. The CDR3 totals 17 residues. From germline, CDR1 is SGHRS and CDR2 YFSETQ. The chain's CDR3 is CASSLDSGGSSNQPQHF. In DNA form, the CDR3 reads TGCGCCAGCAGCTTGGATTCAGGGGGTAGTAGCAATCAGCCCCAGCATTTT.

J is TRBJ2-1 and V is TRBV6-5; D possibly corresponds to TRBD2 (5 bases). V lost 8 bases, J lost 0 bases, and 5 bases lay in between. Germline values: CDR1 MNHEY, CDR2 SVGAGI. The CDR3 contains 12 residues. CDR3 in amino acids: CASGSSYNEQFF. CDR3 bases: TGTGCCAGCGGGAGCTCCTACAATGAGCAGTTCTTC.

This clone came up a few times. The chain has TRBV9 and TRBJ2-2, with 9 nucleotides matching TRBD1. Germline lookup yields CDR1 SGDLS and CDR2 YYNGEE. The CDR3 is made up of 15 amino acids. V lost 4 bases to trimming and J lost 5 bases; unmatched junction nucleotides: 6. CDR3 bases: TGTGCCAGCAGCTCTAGGGGACAGGGAACCGGGGAGCTGTTTTTT. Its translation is CASSSRGQGTGELFF.

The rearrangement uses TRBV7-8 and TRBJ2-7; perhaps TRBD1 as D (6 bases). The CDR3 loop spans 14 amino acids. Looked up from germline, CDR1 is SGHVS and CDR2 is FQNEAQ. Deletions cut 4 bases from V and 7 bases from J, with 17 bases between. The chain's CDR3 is CASSSPGHLPEQYF. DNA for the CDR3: TGTGCCAGCAGCTCGCCGGGACACCTCCCAGAGCAGTACTTC.

The CDR3 protein is CASSVIGGIQETQYF. The CDR3 DNA reads as TGTGCCAGCAGCGTTATTGGCGGGATTCAAGAGACCCAGTACTTC. This chain connects TRBV9 to TRBJ2-5, with D tentatively TRBD2 (6 bases). The CDR3 has 15 amino acids. CDR1 is SGDLS, CDR2 YYNGEE, per germline. The V end was cut by 2 bases, the J end by 2 bases, with 13 bases between.

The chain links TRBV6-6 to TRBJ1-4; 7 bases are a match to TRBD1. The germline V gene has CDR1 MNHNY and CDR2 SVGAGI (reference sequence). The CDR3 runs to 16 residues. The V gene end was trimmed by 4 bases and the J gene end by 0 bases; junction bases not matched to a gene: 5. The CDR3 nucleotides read TGTGCCAGCAGTTCGCCCGACAGGGCAACTAATGAAAAACTGTTTTTT. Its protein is CASSSPDRATNEKLFF.

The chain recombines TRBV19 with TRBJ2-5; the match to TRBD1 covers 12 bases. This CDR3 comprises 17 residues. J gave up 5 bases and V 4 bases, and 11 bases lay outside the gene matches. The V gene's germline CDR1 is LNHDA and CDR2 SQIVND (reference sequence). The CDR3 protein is CASSRGRDRGQWETQYF. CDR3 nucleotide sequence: TGTGCCAGTAGTAGGGGCCGGGACAGGGGGCAGTGGGAGACCCAGTACTTC.

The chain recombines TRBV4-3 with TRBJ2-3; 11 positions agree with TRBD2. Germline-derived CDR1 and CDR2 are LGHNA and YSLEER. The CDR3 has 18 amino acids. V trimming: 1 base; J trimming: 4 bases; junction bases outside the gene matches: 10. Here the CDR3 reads CASSQVLAGGSVSDTQYF. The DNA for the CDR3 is TGCGCCAGCAGCCAAGTGCTAGCGGGGGGATCGGTGTCAGATACGCAGTATTTT.

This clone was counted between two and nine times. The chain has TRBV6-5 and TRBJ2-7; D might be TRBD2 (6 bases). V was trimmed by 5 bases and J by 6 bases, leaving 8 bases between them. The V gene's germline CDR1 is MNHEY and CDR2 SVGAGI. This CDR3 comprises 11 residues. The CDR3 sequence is CASSNGGEQYF. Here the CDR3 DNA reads TGTGCCAGCAGTAACGGGGGCGAGCAGTACTTC.

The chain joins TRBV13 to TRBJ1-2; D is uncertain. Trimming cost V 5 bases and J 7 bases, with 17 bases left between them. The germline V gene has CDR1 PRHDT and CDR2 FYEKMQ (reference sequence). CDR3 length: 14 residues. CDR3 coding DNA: TGTGCCAGCAGCCTCGGGAAGGACCCAAGTGGCTACACCTTC. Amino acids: CASSLGKDPSGYTF.

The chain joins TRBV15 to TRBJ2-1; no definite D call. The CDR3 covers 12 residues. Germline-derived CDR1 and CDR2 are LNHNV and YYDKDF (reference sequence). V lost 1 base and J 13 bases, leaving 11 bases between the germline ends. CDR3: CATSRVAAPQFF. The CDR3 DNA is TGTGCCACCAGCAGAGTCGCAGCGCCCCAGTTCTTC.

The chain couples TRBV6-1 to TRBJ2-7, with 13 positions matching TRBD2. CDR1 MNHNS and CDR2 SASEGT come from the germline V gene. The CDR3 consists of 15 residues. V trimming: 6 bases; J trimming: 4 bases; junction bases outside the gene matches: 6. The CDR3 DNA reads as TGTGCCAGCAGCCTCCGGACTAGCGGGGGTTACGAGCAGTACTTC. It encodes CASSLRTSGGYEQYF.

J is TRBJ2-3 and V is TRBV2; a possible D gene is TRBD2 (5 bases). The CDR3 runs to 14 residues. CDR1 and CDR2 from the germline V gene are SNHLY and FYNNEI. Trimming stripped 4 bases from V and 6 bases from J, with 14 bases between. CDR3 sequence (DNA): TGTGCCAGCAGTGTGAAGCCTTTAGCGGATACGCAGTATTTT. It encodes CASSVKPLADTQYF. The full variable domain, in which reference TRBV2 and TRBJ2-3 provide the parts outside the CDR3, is EPEVTQTPSHQVTQMGQEVILRCVPISNHLYFYWYRQILGQKVEFLVSFYNNEISEKSEIFDDQFSVERPDGSNFTLKIRSTKLEDSAMYFCASSVKPLADTQYFGPGTRLTVL.

The CDR3 reads CASSFQTGLNSPLHF. The CDR3 region has the DNA TGTGCCAGCAGCTTCCAGACAGGGTTAAATTCACCCCTCCACTTT. V is TRBV5-8 and J is TRBJ1-6; 7 nucleotides line up with TRBD1. V lost 2 bases to trimming and J lost 7 bases; unmatched junction nucleotides: 6. Germline assignment: CDR1 SGHTS and CDR2 YDEGEE. The CDR3 sequence is 15 residues long.

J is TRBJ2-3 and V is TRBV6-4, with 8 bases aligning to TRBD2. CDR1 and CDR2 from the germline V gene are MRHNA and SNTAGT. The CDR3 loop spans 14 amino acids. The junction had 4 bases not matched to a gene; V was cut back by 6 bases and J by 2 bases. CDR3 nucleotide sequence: TGTGCCAGCAGAGCGGGGGCCCTCACAGATACGCAGTATTTT. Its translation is CASRAGALTDTQYF.

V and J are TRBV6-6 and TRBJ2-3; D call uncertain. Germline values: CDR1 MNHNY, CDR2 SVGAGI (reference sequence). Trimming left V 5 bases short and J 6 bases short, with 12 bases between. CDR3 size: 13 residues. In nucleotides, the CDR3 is TGTGCCAGCAGTCACAGATTCCTTGATACGCAGTATTTT. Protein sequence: CASSHRFLDTQYF.

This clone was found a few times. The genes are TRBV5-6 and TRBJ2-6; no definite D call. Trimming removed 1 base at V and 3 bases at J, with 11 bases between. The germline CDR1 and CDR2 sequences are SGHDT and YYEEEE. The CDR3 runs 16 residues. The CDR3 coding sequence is TGTGCCAGCAGCTTGATTACGAGGTTTGGGGCCAACGTCCTGACTTTC. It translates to CASSLITRFGANVLTF.

The CDR3 here is CASSGNRGTGEQYF. CDR3 coding DNA: TGTGCCAGCAGCGGAAATAGAGGGACAGGGGAGCAGTACTTC. This chain joins TRBV2 and TRBJ2-7; 9 nucleotides align to TRBD1. CDR3 length: 14 amino acids. In germline, CDR1 is SNHLY, CDR2 FYNNEI. Unmatched junction bases numbered 10, after V lost 6 bases and J lost 7 bases.

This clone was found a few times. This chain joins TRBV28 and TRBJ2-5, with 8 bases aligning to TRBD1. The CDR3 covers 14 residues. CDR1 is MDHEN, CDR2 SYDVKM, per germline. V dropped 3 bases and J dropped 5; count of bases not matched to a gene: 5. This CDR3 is CASSFPGGGETQYF. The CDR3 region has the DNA TGTGCCAGCAGTTTTCCAGGGGGCGGGGAGACCCAGTACTTC. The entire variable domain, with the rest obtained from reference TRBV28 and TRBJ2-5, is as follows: DVKVTQSSRYLVKRTGEKVFLECVQDMDHENMFWYRQDPGLGLRLIYFSYDVKMKEKGDIPEGYSVSREKKERFSLILESASTNQTSMYLCASSFPGGGETQYFGPGTRLLVL.